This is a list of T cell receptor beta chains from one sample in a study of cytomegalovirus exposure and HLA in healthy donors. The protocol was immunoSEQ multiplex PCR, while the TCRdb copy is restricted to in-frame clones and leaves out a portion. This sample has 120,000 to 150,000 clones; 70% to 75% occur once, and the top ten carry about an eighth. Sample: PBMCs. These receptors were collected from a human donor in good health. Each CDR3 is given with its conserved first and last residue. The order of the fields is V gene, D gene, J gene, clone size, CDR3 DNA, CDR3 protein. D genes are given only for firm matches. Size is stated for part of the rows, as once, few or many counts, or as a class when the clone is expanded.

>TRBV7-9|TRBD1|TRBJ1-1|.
TGTGCCAGCAGCCCCACAGGGGGTACTGAAGCTTTCTTT
CASSPTGGTEAFF
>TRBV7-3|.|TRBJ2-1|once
TGTGCCAGCAGCCCGACTAGCTCCTACAATGAGCAGTTCTTC
CASSPTSSYNEQFF
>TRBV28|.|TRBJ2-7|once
TGTGCCAGCACATTCTACGCAGGGGCCGACGAGCAGTACTTC
CASTFYAGADEQYF
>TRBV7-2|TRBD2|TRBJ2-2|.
TGTGCCAGCAGCCGCTGGGTAGCGGGGGGAATCACCGGGGAGCTGTTTTTT
CASSRWVAGGITGELFF
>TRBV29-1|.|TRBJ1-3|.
TGCAGCGTCGAGGGGGGGGCTTCTGGAAACACCATATATTTT
CSVEGGASGNTIYF
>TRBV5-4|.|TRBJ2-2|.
TGTGCCAGCAGCCCAGCGGTCGGGGAGCTGTTTTTT
CASSPAVGELFF
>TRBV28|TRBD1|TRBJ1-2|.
TGTGCCAGCAGTTCCCGGGACAGGGGGCTGAACTATGGCTACACCTTC
CASSSRDRGLNYGYTF
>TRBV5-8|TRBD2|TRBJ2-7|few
TGTGCCAGCAGGGGGGAGGGCTCCTACGAGCAGTACTTC
CASRGEGSYEQYF
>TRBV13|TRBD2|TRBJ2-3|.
TGTGCCAGCAGCTTACTAGCGGGAGAGGTGCATACGCAGTATTTT
CASSLLAGEVHTQYF
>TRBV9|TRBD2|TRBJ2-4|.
TGTGCCAGCAGTCGAACCGGGGGGGCCCGGTACTTC
CASSRTGGARYF
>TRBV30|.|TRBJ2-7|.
TGTGCCTGGAGTTGGAACAGTTTCGCCTACGAGCAGTACTTC
CAWSWNSFAYEQYF
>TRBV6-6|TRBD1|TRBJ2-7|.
TGTGCCAGCAGCCCGGGACAGGGCAGCCAGCAGTACTTC
CASSPGQGSQQYF
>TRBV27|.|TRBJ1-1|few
TGTGCCAGCAGTCCGAAGGGTGGGGGGGTCACTGAAGCTTTCTTT
CASSPKGGGVTEAFF
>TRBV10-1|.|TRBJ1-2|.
TGCGCCAGCAGTGGCTCAGGAAACTATGGCTACACCTTC
CASSGSGNYGYTF
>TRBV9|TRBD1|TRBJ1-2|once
TGTGCCAGCAGCTCCGGACCCACAGGGGACTATGGCTACACCTTC
CASSSGPTGDYGYTF